This TCR beta chain is drawn from a study of vaccination effects on CD4 cells after COVID-19. Notes on this clone: The antigen is not known.

Viral peptide pool expansion of antigen-specific CD4+ T cells preceded sequencing in the ViraFEST assay. The authors isolated CD4+ T cells after less than eleven days of culture. Prior SARS-CoV-2 infection was absent in the vaccine recipients, as shown by negative nucleocapsid antibodies. Trimming removed 6 bases at V and 2 bases at J, with 11 bases between. Per the germline V gene, CDR1 is SGHTA and CDR2 is FQGNSA. The CDR3 sequence is 13 residues long. Assay: immunoSEQ multiplex PCR; the TCRdb copy retains only in-frame clones and omits some. Of about 41,000 clones listed, more than 60% are singletons.

The source was CD4+ T cells from PBMCs cultured with HCoV-OC43 spike peptides, collected before COVID-19 vaccination. Subset meaning: HCoV-OC43 spike overlapping peptide pool stimulation. The gene calls are TRBV7-2 and TRBJ2-7; possible D gene TRBD1, 6 bases. The sequence was obtained from a human donor who received a COVID-19 vaccine. The CDR3 DNA reads as TGTGCCAGCAGGTTGGACAGAACCTACGAGCAGTACTTC. Protein product: CASRLDRTYEQYF.